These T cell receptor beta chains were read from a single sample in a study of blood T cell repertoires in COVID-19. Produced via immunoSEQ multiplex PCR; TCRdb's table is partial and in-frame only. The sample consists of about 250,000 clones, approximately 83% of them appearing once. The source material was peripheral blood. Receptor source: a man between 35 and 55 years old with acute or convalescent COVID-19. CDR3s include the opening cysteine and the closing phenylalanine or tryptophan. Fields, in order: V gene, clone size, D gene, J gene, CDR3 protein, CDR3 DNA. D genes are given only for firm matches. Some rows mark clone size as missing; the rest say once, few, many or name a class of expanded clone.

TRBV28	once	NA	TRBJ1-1	CASRGAARLWTEAFF	TGTGCCAGCAGAGGTGCCGCGCGGCTGTGGACTGAAGCTTTCTTT
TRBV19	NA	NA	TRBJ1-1	CASTRTVNTEAFF	TGTGCCAGTACGCGGACAGTCAACACTGAAGCTTTCTTT
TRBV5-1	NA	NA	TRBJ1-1	CASSFRVNTEAFF	TGCGCCAGCAGCTTCAGGGTGAACACTGAAGCTTTCTTT
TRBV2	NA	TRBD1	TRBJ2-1	CASSAGGSAYNEQFF	TGTGCCAGCAGTGCAGGGGGCTCCGCTTACAATGAGCAGTTCTTC
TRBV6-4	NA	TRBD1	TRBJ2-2	CASSGDRNTGELFF	TGTGCCAGCAGTGGGGACAGGAACACCGGGGAGCTGTTTTTT
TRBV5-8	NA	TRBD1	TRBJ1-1	CASSLMAGGLGTEAFF	TGTGCCAGCAGCTTGATGGCAGGGGGCTTGGGCACTGAAGCTTTCTTT
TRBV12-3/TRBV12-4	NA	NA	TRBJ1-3	CASVTSGSTIYF	TGTGCCAGCGTAACCAGCGGTAGCACCATATATTTT
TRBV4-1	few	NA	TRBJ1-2	CASSQDKGAVGGYGYTF	TGCGCCAGCAGCCAAGATAAGGGCGCGGTCGGAGGCTATGGCTACACCTTC
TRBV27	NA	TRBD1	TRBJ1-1	CASRRQGGVTEAFF	TGTGCCAGCAGGAGACAGGGGGGTGTCACTGAAGCTTTCTTT
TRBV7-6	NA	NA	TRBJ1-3	CASSLSGIGNTIYF	TGTGCCAGCAGCTTATCTGGCATTGGAAACACCATATATTTT
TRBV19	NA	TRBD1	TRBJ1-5	CASSSTGQGTNQPQHF	TGTGCCAGTAGTAGTACCGGACAGGGGACTAATCAGCCCCAGCATTTT
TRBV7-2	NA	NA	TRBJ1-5	CASSRGNQPQHF	TGTGCCAGCAGCAGGGGTAATCAGCCCCAGCATTTT
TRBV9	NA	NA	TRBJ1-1	CASSPRGSMNTEAFF	TGTGCCAGCAGCCCAAGAGGAAGCATGAACACTGAAGCTTTCTTT
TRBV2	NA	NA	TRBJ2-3	CASSVQRAYTDTQYF	TGTGCCAGCAGTGTCCAGCGGGCATACACAGATACGCAGTATTTT
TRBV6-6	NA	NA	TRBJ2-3	CASSTSDTQYF	TGTGCCAGCAGTACTTCAGATACGCAGTATTTT
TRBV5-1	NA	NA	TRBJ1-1	CASSLAGGDTEAFF	TGCGCCAGCAGCTTGGCCGGAGGGGACACTGAAGCTTTCTTT
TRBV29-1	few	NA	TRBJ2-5	CSVRRAAETQYF	TGCAGCGTCAGGAGGGCCGCAGAGACCCAGTACTTC
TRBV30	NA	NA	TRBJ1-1	CAWKERQNTEAFF	TGTGCCTGGAAAGAGAGACAGAACACTGAAGCTTTCTTT
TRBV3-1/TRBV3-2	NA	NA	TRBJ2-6	CASSPSGANVLTF	TGTGCCAGCAGCCCTTCCGGGGCCAACGTCCTGACTTTC
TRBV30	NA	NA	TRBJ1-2	CAWSVAGPKAF	TGTGCCTGGAGTGTAGCAGGGCCTAAGGCCTTC
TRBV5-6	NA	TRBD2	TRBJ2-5	CASSSLAGIETQYF	TGTGCCAGCAGCTCACTAGCGGGAATAGAGACCCAGTACTTC
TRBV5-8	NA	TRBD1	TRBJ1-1	CASSLDSGTAAFF	TGTGCCAGCAGCCTGGACTCAGGGACAGCGGCTTTCTTT
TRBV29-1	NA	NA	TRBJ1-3	CSGESDGNTIYF	TGCAGCGGGGAGAGTGATGGAAACACCATATATTTT
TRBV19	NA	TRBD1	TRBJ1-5	CASSWDSLNQPQHF	TGTGCCAGTAGTTGGGACAGTCTCAATCAGCCCCAGCATTTT